The 8 T cell receptor beta chains below come from one sample, sequenced in a study of blood T cell repertoires in COVID-19. Clones were read by immunoSEQ multiplex PCR, and TCRdb kept only the in-frame ones, dropping some. The sample yields 150,000 to 200,000 clones, approximately 86% seen once. The sequencing sample was made of peripheral blood. The receptors originated from a woman aged 30 to 39 with active or convalescent COVID-19.

V usage is TRBV7-2 and J usage is TRBJ1-2; maybe TRBD1 (5 bases). The CDR3 is 13 amino acids. CDR1 and CDR2 (germline): SGHTA, FQGNSA. V gave up 7 bases and J gave up 3 bases, with 12 bases separating them. The DNA for the CDR3 is TGTGCCAGCACCTTCGGCAGGGACTATGGCTACACCTTC. It is translated as CASTFGRDYGYTF.

The chain's CDR3 is CASSLEARDRMNTEAFF. In DNA, the CDR3 is TGTGCCAGCAGCTTGGAGGCGCGGGACAGGATGAACACTGAAGCTTTCTTT. The chain links TRBV5-5 to TRBJ1-1, with 8 bases lining up with TRBD1. Germline-derived CDR1 and CDR2 are SGHKS and YYEKEE (reference sequence). Germline trimming cut 0 bases from V and 0 bases from J; bases unmatched to any gene: 7. The CDR3 sequence is 17 residues long.

This chain uses TRBV10-1 with TRBJ2-1; D is perhaps TRBD1 (6 bases). The CDR3 runs to 14 residues. Between the trimmed V and J ends, which lost 4 bases and 4 bases, there was a span of 11 bases. Germline values: CDR1 WNHNN, CDR2 SYGVQD (reference sequence). CDR3 nucleotides: TGCGCCAGCAGTGGGCCGGGACAATACAATGAGCAGTTCTTC. This translates into CASSGPGQYNEQFF.

The rearrangement joins TRBV30 to TRBJ1-1; 7 bases are a match to TRBD1. Germline V gene data show CDR1 as GTSNPN and CDR2 as SVGIG (reference sequence). The CDR3 has 16 amino acids. The ends lost 5 bases at V and 0 bases at J; junction bases unmatched: 12. DNA of the CDR3: TGTGCCTGGTTTAGCTGGACAGGCAGGATGAACACTGAAGCTTTCTTT. Its translation is CAWFSWTGRMNTEAFF.

The CDR3 is CASSRLLGDTQYF. CDR3 nucleotides: TGTGCCAGCAGTCGACTTCTAGGAGATACGCAGTATTTT. The rearrangement joins TRBV6-6 to TRBJ2-3; unclear D gene. Trimming took off 5 bases at V and 5 bases at J, with 11 bases between the two ends. Per the germline V gene, CDR1 is MNHNY and CDR2 is SVGAGI (reference sequence). This CDR3 is 13 amino acids long.

The chain is built from TRBV5-1 and TRBJ1-4, with unresolved D. V shed 4 bases and J shed 0 bases, with 7 bases lying between them. Per germline, CDR1 SGHRS and CDR2 YFSETQ. The CDR3 contains 14 residues. CDR3 sequence (DNA): TGCGCCAGCAGCGCGCTTGCAACTAATGAAAAACTGTTTTTT. As protein: CASSALATNEKLFF. The full variable domain, with the rest looked up from reference TRBV5-1 and TRBJ1-4, is KAGVTQTPRYLIKTRGQQVTLSCSPISGHRSVSWYQQTPGQGLQFLFEYFSETQRNKGNFPGRFSGRQFSNSRSEMNVSTLELGDSALYLCASSALATNEKLFFGSGTQLSVL.

The chain has TRBV27 and TRBJ1-2; maybe TRBD1 (5 bases). The CDR3 runs to 13 residues. Deletions cut 3 bases from V and 8 bases from J, with 13 bases between. Germline values: CDR1 MNHEY, CDR2 SMNVEV (reference sequence). Written as DNA, the CDR3 is TGTGCCAGCAGTTTCGGGGGGTTAACGGGCTACACCTTC. Translating gives CASSFGGLTGYTF.

The CDR3 sequence is CASGATGASNQPQHF. Written as DNA, the CDR3 is TGTGCCAGCGGGGCGACAGGGGCGAGCAATCAGCCCCAGCATTTT. The genes are TRBV6-5 and TRBJ1-5, with TRBD1 identical over 8 bases. Trimming at V came to 8 bases and at J to 1 base, leaving 7 bases not matched to a gene. This CDR3 has 15 residues. From germline, CDR1 is MNHEY and CDR2 SVGAGI.